These 8 T cell receptor beta chains were sequenced from one sample in a study of cytomegalovirus exposure and HLA in healthy donors. The data were produced by immunoSEQ multiplex PCR, yet TCRdb's version contains in-frame clones alone and is incomplete. The sample contains tens of thousands of clones, around 97% of which appear only once. The sample comprised PBMCs. Source of these receptors: a woman between 18 and 29 years old in good health and CMV-seropositive.

This clone was seen only once. The gene calls are TRBV5-4 and TRBJ2-2; D ambiguous. Germline V gene lookup returns CDR1 SGHNT and CDR2 YYREEE (reference sequence). The CDR3 contains 15 residues. Trimming shortened V by 0 bases and J by 1 base, and 7 bases separated the two germline ends. In DNA, the CDR3 is TGTGCCAGCAGCTTGGATGGCGGGAACACCGGGGAGCTGTTTTTT. Its translation: CASSLDGGNTGELFF. The whole variable domain, filled in from reference TRBV5-4 and TRBJ2-2, reads ETGVTQSPTHLIKTRGQQVTLRCSSQSGHNTVSWYQQALGQGPQFIFQYYREEENGRGNFPPRFSGLQFPNYSSELNVNALELDDSALYLCASSLDGGNTGELFFGEGSRLTVL.

The V call is TRBV7-9, the J call TRBJ2-7, with D uncertain. V lost 3 bases to trimming and J lost 0 bases, with 6 bases between them. CDR1 is SEHNR, CDR2 FQNEAQ, per germline (reference sequence). The CDR3 totals 13 residues. This chain's CDR3 is CASSFGFSYEQYF. CDR3 nucleotide sequence: TGTGCCAGCAGCTTCGGTTTCTCCTACGAGCAGTACTTC.

The chain employs TRBV13 and TRBJ2-5, with 13 positions matching TRBD2. After removal of 3 bases from V and 5 bases from J, the junction contained 6 bases not matched to a gene. The CDR3 runs to 16 residues. Germline-derived CDR1 and CDR2 are PRHDT and FYEKMQ (reference sequence). The CDR3 is CASSLGLAGSRETQYF. The CDR3 coding sequence is TGTGCCAGCAGCTTGGGACTAGCGGGATCCCGGGAGACCCAGTACTTC.

This clone was recorded only once. The chain is built from TRBV11-1 and TRBJ1-4; D uncertain. The germline CDR1 and CDR2 sequences are SGHAT and FQDESV (reference sequence). V shed 5 bases and J shed 8 bases, with 9 bases lying between them. The CDR3 is 12 amino acids. CDR3 residues: CASSHEREKLFF. In nucleotides, the CDR3 is TGTGCCAGCAGCCACGAACGGGAAAAACTGTTTTTT. Looking up the rest from reference TRBV11-1 and TRBJ1-4 gives the full variable domain: EAEVAQSPRYKITEKSQAVAFWCDPISGHATLYWYRQILGQGPELLVQFQDESVVDDSQLPKDRFSAERLKGVDSTLKIQPAELGDSAMYLCASSHEREKLFFGSGTQLSVL.

The chain uses TRBV28 and TRBJ2-7; D gene uncertain. The CDR3 is made up of 16 amino acids. Trimming left V 2 bases short and J 0 bases short, with 14 bases between. The V gene's germline CDR1 is MDHEN and CDR2 SYDVKM. The CDR3: CASSLHSTPTSYEQYF. The CDR3 DNA reads TGTGCCAGCAGTTTACATTCCACTCCCACCTCCTACGAGCAGTACTTC.

The chain has TRBV27 and TRBJ2-7; D is perhaps TRBD1 (5 bases). Per germline, CDR1 MNHEY and CDR2 SMNVEV (reference sequence). V was cut by 0 bases and J by 6 bases, with 9 bases left in between. The CDR3 runs to 13 residues. The CDR3 DNA reads TGTGCCAGCAGTTTATCAAGGGGTACCGAGCAGTACTTC. Protein product: CASSLSRGTEQYF.

The chain carries TRBV30 and TRBJ1-1; 7 positions agree with TRBD1. The germline V gene encodes CDR1 GTSNPN and CDR2 SVGIG (reference sequence). The CDR3 extends over 13 amino acids. V lost 5 bases and J lost 1; bases outside the gene matches: 4. CDR3 DNA: TGTGCCTGGGGGGACAGTGGGAACACTGAAGCTTTCTTT. Its protein is CAWGDSGNTEAFF.

This chain uses TRBV6-6 with TRBJ2-5, with 7 bases lining up with TRBD2. This CDR3 is 13 amino acids long. Germline-derived CDR1 and CDR2 are MNHNY and SVGAGI (reference sequence). J gave up 2 bases and V 4 bases, and 1 base lay outside the gene matches. The CDR3 region has the DNA TGTGCCAGCAGTTGGACTAGGCAAGAGACCCAGTACTTC. Translation gives CASSWTRQETQYF.